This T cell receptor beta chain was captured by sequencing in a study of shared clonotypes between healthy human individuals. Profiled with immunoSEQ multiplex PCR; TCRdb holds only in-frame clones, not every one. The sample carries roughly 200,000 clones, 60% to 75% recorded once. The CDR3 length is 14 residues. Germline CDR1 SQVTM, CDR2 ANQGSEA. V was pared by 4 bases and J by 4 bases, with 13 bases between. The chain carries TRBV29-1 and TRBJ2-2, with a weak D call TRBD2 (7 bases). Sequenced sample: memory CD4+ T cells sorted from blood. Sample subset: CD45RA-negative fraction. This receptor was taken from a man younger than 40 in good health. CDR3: CSVGSGGGTGELFF. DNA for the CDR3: TGCAGCGTTGGATCGGGGGGCGGCACCGGGGAGCTGTTTTTT.